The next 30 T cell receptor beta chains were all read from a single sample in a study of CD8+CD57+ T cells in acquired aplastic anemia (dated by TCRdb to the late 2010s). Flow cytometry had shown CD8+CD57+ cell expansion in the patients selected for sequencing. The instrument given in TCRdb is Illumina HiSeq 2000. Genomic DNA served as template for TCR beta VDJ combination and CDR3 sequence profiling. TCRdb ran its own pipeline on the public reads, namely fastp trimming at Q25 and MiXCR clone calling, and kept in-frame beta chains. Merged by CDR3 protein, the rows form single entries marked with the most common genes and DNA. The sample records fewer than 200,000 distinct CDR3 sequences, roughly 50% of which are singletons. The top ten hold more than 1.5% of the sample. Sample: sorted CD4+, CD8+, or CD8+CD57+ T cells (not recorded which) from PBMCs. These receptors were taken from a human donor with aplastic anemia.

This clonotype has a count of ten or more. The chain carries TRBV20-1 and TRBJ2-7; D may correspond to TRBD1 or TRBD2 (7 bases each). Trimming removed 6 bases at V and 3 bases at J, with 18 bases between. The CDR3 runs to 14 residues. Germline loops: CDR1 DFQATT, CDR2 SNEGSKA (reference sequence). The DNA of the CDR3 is TGCAGTGCCGGTAAGGGGGGGACAGTCTACGAGCAGTACTTC. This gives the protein CSAGKGGTVYEQYF.

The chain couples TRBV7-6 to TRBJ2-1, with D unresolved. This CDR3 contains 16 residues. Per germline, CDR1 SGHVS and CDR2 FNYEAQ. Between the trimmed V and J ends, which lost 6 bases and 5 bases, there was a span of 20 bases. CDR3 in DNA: TGTGCCAGCAGTCCCGTTGGGGTATCCAGTCACAATGAGCAGTTCTTC. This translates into CASSPVGVSSHNEQFF.

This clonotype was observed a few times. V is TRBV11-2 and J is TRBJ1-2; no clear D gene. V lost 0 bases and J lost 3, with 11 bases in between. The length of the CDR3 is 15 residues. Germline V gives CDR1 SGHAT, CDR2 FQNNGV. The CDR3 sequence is CASSLDGLRDYGYTF. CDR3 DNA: TGTGCCAGCAGCTTAGATGGCTTACGGGACTATGGCTACACCTTC.

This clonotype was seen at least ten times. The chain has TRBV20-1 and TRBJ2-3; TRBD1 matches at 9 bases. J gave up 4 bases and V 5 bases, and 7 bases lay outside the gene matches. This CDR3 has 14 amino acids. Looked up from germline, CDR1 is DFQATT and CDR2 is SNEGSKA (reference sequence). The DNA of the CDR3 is TGCAGTGCTGCCGGGACAGGGAGTGCAGATACGCAGTATTTT. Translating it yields CSAAGTGSADTQYF.

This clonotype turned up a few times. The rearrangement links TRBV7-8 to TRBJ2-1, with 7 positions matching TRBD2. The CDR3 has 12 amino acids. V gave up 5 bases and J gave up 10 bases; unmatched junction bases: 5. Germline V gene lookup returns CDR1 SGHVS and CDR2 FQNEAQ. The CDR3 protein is CASSQGGPEQFF. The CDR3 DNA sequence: TGTGCCAGCAGCCAGGGAGGGCCGGAGCAGTTCTTC.

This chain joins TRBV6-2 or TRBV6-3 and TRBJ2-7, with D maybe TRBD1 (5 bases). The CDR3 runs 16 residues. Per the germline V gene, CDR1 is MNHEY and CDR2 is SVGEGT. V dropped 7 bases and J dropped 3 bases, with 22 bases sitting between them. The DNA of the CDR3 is TGTGCCAGCATAGTTCCTCAGGGCCTCTTCCTCTACGAGCAGTACGTC. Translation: CASIVPQGLFLYEQYV.

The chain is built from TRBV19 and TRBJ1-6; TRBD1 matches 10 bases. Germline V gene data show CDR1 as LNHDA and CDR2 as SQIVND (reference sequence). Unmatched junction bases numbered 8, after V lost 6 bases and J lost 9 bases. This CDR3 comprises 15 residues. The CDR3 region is CASRKTGGVGSPLHF. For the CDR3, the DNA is TGTGCCAGTAGGAAGACAGGGGGCGTTGGTTCACCCCTCCACTTT.

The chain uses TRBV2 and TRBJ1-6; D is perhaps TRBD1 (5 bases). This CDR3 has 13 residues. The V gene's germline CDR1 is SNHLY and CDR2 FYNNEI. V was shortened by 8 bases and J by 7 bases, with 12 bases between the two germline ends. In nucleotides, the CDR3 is TGTGCCAGCGGGGCAGGAGGGAATTCACCCCTCCACTTT. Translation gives CASGAGGNSPLHF.

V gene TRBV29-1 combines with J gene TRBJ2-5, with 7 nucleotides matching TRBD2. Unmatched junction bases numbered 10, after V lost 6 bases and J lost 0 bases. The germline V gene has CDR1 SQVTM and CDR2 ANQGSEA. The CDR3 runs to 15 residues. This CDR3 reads CSVARGSGYQETQYF. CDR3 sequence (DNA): TGCAGCGTCGCAAGAGGTAGCGGGTACCAAGAGACCCAGTACTTC.

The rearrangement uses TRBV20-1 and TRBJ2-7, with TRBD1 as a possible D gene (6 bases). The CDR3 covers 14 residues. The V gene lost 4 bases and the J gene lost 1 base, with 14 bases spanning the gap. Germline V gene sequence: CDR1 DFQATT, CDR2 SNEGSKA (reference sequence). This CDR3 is CSATVGHSSYEQYF. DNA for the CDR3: TGCAGTGCTACTGTGGGACACTCTTCCTACGAGCAGTACTTC.

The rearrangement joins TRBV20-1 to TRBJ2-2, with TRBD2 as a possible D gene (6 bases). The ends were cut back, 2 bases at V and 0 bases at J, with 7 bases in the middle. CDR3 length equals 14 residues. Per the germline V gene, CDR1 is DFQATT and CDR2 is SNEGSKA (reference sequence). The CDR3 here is CSARREPNTGELFF. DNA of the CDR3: TGCAGTGCTAGACGGGAGCCGAACACCGGGGAGCTGTTTTTT.

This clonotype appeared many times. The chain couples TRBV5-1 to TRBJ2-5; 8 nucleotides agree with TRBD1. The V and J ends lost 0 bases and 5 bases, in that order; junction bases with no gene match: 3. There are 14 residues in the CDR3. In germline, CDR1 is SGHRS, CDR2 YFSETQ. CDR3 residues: CASSLGQGKETQYF. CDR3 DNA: TGCGCCAGCAGCTTGGGACAGGGGAAGGAGACCCAGTACTTC. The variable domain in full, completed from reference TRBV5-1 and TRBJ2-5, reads KAGVTQTPRYLIKTRGQQVTLSCSPISGHRSVSWYQQTPGQGLQFLFEYFSETQRNKGNFPGRFSGRQFSNSRSEMNVSTLELGDSALYLCASSLGQGKETQYFGPGTRLLVL.

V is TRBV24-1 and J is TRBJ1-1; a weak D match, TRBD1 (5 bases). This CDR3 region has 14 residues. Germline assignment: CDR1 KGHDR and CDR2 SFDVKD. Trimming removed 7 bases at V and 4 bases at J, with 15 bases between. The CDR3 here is CATRPEGEVTEAFF. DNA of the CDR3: TGTGCCACCAGACCAGAAGGGGAGGTCACTGAAGCTTTCTTT.

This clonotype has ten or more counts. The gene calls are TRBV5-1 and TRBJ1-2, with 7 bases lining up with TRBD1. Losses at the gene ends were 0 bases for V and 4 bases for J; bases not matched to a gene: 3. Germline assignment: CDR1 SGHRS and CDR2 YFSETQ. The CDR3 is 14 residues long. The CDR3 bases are TGCGCCAGCAGCTTGGACAGGGGCGGCTATGGCTACACCTTC. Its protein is CASSLDRGGYGYTF. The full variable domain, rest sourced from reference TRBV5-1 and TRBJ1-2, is KAGVTQTPRYLIKTRGQQVTLSCSPISGHRSVSWYQQTPGQGLQFLFEYFSETQRNKGNFPGRFSGRQFSNSRSEMNVSTLELGDSALYLCASSLDRGGYGYTFGSGTRLTVV.

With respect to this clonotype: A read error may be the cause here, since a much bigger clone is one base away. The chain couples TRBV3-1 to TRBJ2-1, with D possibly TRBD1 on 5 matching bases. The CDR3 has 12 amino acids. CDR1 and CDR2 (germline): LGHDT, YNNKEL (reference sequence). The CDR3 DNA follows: TGTGCCAGCAGCCACCAGGGTGGTGAGCAGCTCTTC. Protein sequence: CASSHQGGEQLF.

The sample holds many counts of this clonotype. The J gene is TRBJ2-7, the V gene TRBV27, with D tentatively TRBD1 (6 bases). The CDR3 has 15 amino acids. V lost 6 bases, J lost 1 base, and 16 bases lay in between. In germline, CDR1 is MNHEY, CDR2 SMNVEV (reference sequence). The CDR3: CASSEVGGASYEQYF. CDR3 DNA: TGTGCCAGCAGCGAGGTTGGGGGCGCATCCTACGAGCAGTACTTC.

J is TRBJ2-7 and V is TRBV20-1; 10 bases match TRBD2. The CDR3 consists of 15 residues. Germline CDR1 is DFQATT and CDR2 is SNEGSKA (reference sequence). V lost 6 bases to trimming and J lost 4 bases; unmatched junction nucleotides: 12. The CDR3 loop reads CSALPGLAGGYEQYF. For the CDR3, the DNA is TGCAGTGCCCTGCCGGGGTTAGCGGGAGGTTACGAGCAGTACTTC.

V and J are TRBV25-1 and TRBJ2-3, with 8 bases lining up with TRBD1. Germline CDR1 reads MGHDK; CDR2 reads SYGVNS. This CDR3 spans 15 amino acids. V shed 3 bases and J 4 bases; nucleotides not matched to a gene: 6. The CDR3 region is CASSDSDRGADTQYF. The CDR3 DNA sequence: TGTGCCAGCAGTGACTCTGACAGGGGTGCAGATACGCAGTATTTT.

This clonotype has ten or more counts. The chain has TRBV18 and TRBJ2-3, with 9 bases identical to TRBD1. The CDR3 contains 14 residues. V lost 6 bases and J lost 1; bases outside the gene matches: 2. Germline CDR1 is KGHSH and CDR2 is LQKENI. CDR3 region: CASSRTGGTDTQYF. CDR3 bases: TGTGCCAGCTCGCGGACAGGGGGCACAGATACGCAGTATTTT.

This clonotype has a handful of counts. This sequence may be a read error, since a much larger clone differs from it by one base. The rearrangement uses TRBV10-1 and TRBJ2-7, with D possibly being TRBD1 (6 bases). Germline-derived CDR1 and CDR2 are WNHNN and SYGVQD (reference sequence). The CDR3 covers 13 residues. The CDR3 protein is CASRRGRLYERYF. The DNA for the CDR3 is TGTGCCAGCAGAAGGGGGAGACTCTACGAGCGGTACTTC.

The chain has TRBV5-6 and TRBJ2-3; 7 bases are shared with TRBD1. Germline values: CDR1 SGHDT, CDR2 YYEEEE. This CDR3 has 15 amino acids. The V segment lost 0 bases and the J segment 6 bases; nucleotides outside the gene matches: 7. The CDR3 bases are TGTGCCAGCAGCTTGGACAGGGGTGGTGTGGATACGCAGTATTTT. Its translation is CASSLDRGGVDTQYF. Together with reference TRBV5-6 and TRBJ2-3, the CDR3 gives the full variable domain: DAGVTQSPTHLIKTRGQQVTLRCSPKSGHDTVSWYQQALGQGPQFIFQYYEEEERQRGNFPDRFSGHQFPNYSSELNVNALLLGDSALYLCASSLDRGGVDTQYFGPGTRLTVL.

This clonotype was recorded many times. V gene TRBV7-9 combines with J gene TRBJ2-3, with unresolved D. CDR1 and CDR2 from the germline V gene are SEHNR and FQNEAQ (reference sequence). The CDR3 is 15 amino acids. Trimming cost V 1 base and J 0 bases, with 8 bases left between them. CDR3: CASSLVTTSTDTQYF. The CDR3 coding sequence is TGTGCCAGCAGCTTAGTAACTACTAGCACAGATACGCAGTATTTT.

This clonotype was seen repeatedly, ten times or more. The CDR3 is CSARPLAGPYEQYF. CDR3 coding DNA: TGCAGTGCTAGACCTCTAGCGGGACCCTACGAGCAGTACTTC. This chain connects TRBV20-1 to TRBJ2-7; 9 nucleotides align to TRBD2. The CDR3 covers 14 residues. The germline gives CDR1 DFQATT, CDR2 SNEGSKA (reference sequence). V lost 2 bases, J lost 2 bases, and 4 bases stayed unmatched.

CDR3 sequence: CASSLQPREQYF. The CDR3 DNA sequence: TGTGCCAGCAGCTTACAGCCGAGGGAGCAGTACTTC. The chain recombines TRBV25-1 with TRBJ2-7; D gene unclear. CDR3 length equals 12 residues. Germline V gives CDR1 MGHDK, CDR2 SYGVNS. Between the trimmed V and J ends, which lost 6 bases and 7 bases, there was a span of 13 bases.

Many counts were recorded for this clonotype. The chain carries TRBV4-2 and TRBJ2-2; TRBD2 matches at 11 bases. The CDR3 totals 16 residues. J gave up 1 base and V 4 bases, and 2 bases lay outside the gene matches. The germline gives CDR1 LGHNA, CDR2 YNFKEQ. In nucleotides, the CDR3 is TGTGCCAGCAGCCGCGGACTAGCGGGGAACACCGGGGAGCTGTTTTTT. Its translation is CASSRGLAGNTGELFF.

The CDR3 nucleotides read TGCGCCAGCACGTTGGGGAGTGGAACTGAAGCTTTCTTT. It yields the protein CASTLGSGTEAFF. This chain links TRBV5-1 with TRBJ1-1; D ambiguous. CDR1 and CDR2 from the germline V gene are SGHRS and YFSETQ. Trimming left V 6 bases short and J 5 bases short, with 14 bases between. This CDR3 comprises 13 residues.

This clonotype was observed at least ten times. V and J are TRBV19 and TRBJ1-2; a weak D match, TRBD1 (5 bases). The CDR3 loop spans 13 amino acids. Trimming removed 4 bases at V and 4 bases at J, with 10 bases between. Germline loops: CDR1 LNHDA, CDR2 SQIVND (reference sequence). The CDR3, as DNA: TGTGCCAGTAGTACGGGACGGAGCTATGGCTACACCTTC. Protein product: CASSTGRSYGYTF.

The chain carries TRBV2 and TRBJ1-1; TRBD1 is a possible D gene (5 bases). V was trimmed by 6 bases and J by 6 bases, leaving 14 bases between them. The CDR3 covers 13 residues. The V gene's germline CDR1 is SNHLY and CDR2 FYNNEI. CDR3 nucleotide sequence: TGTGCCAGCAGCAAAGACAGTACGCCTGAAGCTTTCTTT. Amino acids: CASSKDSTPEAFF.

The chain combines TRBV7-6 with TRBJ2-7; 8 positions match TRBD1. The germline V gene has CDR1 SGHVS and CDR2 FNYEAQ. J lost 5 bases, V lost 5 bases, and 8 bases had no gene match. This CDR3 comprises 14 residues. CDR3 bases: TGTGCCAGCAGCCCTACTGGACAGGGAAACGAGCAGTACTTC. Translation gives CASSPTGQGNEQYF.

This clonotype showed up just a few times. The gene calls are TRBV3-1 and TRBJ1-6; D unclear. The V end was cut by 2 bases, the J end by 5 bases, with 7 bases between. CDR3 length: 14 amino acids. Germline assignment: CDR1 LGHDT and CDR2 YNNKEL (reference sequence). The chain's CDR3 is CASSQRSDNSPLHF. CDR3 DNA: TGTGCCAGCAGCCAAAGATCCGATAATTCACCCCTCCACTTT.